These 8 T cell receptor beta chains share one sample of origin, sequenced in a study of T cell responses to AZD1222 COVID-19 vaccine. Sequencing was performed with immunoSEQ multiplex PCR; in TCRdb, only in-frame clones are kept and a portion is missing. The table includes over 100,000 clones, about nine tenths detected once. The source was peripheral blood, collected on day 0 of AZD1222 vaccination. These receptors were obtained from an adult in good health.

The CDR3 loop reads CASGGTVSYEQYF. The CDR3 coding sequence is TGTGCCAGCGGAGGGACAGTGTCCTACGAGCAGTACTTC. The V call is TRBV28, the J call TRBJ2-7; D is possibly TRBD1 (7 bases). Trimming removed 8 bases at V and 1 base at J, with 12 bases between. This CDR3 spans 13 amino acids. CDR1 and CDR2 from the germline V gene are MDHEN and SYDVKM.

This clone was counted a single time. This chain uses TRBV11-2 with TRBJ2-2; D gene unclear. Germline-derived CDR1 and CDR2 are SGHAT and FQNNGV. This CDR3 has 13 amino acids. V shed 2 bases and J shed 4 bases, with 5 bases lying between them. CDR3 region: CASSLKFTGELFF. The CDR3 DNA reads TGTGCCAGCAGCTTAAAGTTCACCGGGGAGCTGTTTTTT.

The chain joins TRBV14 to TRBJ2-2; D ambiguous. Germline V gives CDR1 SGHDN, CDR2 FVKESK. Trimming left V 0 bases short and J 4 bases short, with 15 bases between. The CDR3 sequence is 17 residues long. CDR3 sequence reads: CASSQDGRVVPTGELFF. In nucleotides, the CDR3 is TGTGCCAGCAGCCAAGATGGTAGGGTCGTCCCCACCGGGGAGCTGTTTTTT.

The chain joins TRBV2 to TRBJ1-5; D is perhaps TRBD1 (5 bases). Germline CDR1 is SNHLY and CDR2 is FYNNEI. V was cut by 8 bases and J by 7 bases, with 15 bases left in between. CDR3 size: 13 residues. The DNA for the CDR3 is TGTGCCAGCGTCGGTCAGGGTTGGCAGCCCCAGCATTTT. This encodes CASVGQGWQPQHF. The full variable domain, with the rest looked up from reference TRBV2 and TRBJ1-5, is EPEVTQTPSHQVTQMGQEVILRCVPISNHLYFYWYRQILGQKVEFLVSFYNNEISEKSEIFDDQFSVERPDGSNFTLKIRSTKLEDSAMYFCASVGQGWQPQHFGDGTRLSIL.

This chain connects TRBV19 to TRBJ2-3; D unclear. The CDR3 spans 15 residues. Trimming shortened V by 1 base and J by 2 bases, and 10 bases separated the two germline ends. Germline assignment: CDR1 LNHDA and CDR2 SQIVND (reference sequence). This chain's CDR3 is CASSIVGAFTDTQYF. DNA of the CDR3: TGTGCCAGTAGTATAGTGGGCGCTTTCACAGATACGCAGTATTTT.

The CDR3 coding sequence is TGTGCCAGCAGTGAAGGGCCAGGGGAAAAACTGTTTTTT. Translated: CASSEGPGEKLFF. The rearrangement joins TRBV6-1 to TRBJ1-4; possible D gene TRBD1, 5 bases. The CDR3 sequence is 13 residues long. The germline CDR1 and CDR2 sequences are MNHNS and SASEGT. Trimming removed 1 base at V and 8 bases at J, with 8 bases between.

This CDR3 reads CASSPRPTETQYF. CDR3 nucleotide sequence: TGTGCCAGCAGCCCCCGGCCGACAGAGACCCAGTACTTC. This chain connects TRBV7-3 to TRBJ2-5; no clear D. Germline CDR1 and CDR2: SGHTA and FQGTGA. V was cut by 5 bases and J by 4 bases, with 11 bases left in between. The CDR3 consists of 13 residues.

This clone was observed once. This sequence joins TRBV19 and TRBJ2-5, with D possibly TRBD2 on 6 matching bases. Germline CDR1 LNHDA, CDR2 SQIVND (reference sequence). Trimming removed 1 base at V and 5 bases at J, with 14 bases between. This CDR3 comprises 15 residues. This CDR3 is CASSIAGGAGETQYF. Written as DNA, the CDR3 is TGTGCCAGTAGTATAGCTGGTGGGGCGGGGGAGACCCAGTACTTC. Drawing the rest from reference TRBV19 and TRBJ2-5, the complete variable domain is DGGITQSPKYLFRKEGQNVTLSCEQNLNHDAMYWYRQDPGQGLRLIYYSQIVNDFQKGDIAEGYSVSREKKESFPLTVTSAQKNPTAFYLCASSIAGGAGETQYFGPGTRLLVL.